Described below is a single T cell receptor (beta chain) sequence and its context. This sample stems from a study of beta chain features in type 1 diabetes. cDNA synthesis used the whole RNA isolate, giving expressed TCRB sequences. TCRdb's table, derived via immunoSEQ multiplex PCR, lists solely in-frame clones and lacks some. Among hundreds of thousands of clones listed, around 16% were seen once. Every participating donor gave one draw, a heparinised blood sample averaging about 100 mL. After removal of 0 bases from V and 8 bases from J, the junction contained 12 bases not matched to a gene. This CDR3 is built from 17 residues. CDR1 is LGHNA, CDR2 YNFKEQ, per germline.

The source material was naive CD4+ T cells from blood. This TCR came from a man between 18 and 29 years old in good health. J is TRBJ1-4 and V is TRBV4-2, with 7 bases fitting TRBD1. CDR3 in DNA: TGTGCCAGCAGCCAAGATAACGGCGCAGGGGGGAGGGAAAAACTGTTTTTT. Residues: CASSQDNGAGGREKLFF.